This entry is about one T cell receptor (beta chain). The antigen remains undetermined. A junction boundary mismatches the germline segment, possibly from a read error. Repertoires were generated with immunoSEQ multiplex PCR, while TCRdb's copy carries only in-frame clones and drops some. The repertoire has around 64,000 clones, roughly nine tenths of them found once; the top ten carry around 3.5%. Germline values: CDR1 SSHAT, CDR2 FNYEAQ (reference sequence). CDR3 length: 14 amino acids. These data are taken from a study of pediatric ulcerative colitis. Study outcomes and limitations: Total lymphocyte DNA, not sorted subsets, was the template.

The V call is TRBV7-7, the J call TRBJ2-7, with TRBD1 matching over 7 bases. The sequencing input was blood. The clonotype was recovered from a boy under 18 with severe ulcerative colitis. As DNA, the CDR3 is TGTGCTAGCAGCTGCCAATGGGACAGTACAGGGCAGTACTTC. It yields the protein CASSCQWDSTGQYF.